This T cell receptor beta chain was observed in a study of cytomegalovirus exposure and HLA in healthy donors. Study outcomes and limitations: One cluster of highly shared sequence variants probably arose as a sequencing artifact. In a later analysis, parvovirus B19, influenza, CMV and Epstein-Barr virus appeared linked to several top co-occurrence clusters.

The PCR contained 60 Vbeta and 13 Jbeta primers. Libraries were prepared by immunoSEQ multiplex PCR; TCRdb keeps only in-frame clonotypes and omits some of them. The sample lists 200,000 to 250,000 clones, roughly 80% occurring once. Regarding this clone: Its antigen is not known. The sample has other DNA sequences that encode this CDR3 too.

Sequenced material: PBMCs. The sequence was collected from a girl aged 2 to 9 in good health and CMV-seronegative.

The CDR3 here is CARSLGGREKGYTF. The CDR3 nucleotides are TGTGCCAGAAGCTTGGGTGGGAGGGAGAAGGGCTACACCTTC. The J gene is TRBJ1-2, the V gene TRBV5-3; D is uncertain. TRBV5-3 is recorded as an ORF, its role being uncertain. The CDR3 spans 14 residues. The V and J ends lost 0 bases and 8 bases respectively, with 14 bases between them.